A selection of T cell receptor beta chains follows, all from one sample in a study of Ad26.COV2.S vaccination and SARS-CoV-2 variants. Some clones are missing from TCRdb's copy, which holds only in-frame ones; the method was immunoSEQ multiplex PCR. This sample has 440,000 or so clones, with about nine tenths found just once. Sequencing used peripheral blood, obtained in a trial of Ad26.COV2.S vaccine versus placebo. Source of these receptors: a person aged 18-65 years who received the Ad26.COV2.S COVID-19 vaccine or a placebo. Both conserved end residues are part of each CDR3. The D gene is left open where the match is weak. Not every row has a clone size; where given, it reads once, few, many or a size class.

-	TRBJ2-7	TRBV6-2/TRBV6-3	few	CASSYPATGWPYEQYF	TGTGCCAGCAGTTACCCGGCCACAGGGTGGCCCTACGAGCAGTACTTC
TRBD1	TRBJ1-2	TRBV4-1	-	CASSLGTGGNYGYTF	TGCGCCAGCAGCCTAGGGACAGGGGGAAACTATGGCTACACCTTC
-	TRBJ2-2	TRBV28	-	CASSSPSVSRTGELFF	TGTGCCAGCAGTTCCCCCTCGGTCTCTAGGACCGGGGAGCTGTTTTTT
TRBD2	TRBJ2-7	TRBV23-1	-	CASSQPSGGKPYEQYF	TGCGCCAGCAGTCAACCTAGCGGGGGGAAACCCTACGAGCAGTACTTC
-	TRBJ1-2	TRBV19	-	CASSFRTVKLALYGYTF	TGTGCCAGTAGTTTCCGGACCGTTAAATTGGCGTTATATGGCTACACCTTC
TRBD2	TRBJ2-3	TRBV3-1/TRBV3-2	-	CASSQDVRTSGGFEDTQYF	TGTGCCAGCAGCCAAGATGTAAGGACTAGCGGGGGGTTCGAAGATACGCAGTATTTT
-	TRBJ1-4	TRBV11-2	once	CASSPRWGAEKLFF	TGTGCCAGCAGCCCTCGGTGGGGGGCTGAAAAACTGTTTTTT
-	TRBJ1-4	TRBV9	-	CASSLDRSNEKLFF	TGTGCCAGCAGCCTAGACAGGAGTAATGAAAAACTGTTTTTT
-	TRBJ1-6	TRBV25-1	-	CASSEDRDSPLHF	TGTGCCAGCAGTGAAGATCGGGATTCACCCCTCCACTTT
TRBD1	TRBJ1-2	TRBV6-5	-	CASKLQGYGYTF	TGTGCCAGCAAACTACAGGGGTATGGCTACACCTTC
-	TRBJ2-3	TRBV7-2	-	CASSLDSDTQYF	TGTGCCAGCAGCTTAGATTCAGATACGCAGTATTTT
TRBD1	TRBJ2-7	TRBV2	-	CASSENDRDLSYEQYF	TGTGCCAGCAGTGAAAACGACAGGGACCTTAGCTACGAGCAGTACTTC
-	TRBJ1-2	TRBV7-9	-	CASSFGGQGYTF	TGTGCCAGCAGCTTCGGGGGGCAGGGCTACACCTTC
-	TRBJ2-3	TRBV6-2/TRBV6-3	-	CASSYGQLSTDTQYF	TGTGCCAGCAGTTATGGGCAACTAAGCACAGATACGCAGTATTTT
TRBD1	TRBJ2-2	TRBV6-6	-	CASSTKDRASFF	TGTGCCAGCAGTACAAAGGACAGGGCGAGTTTTTTT
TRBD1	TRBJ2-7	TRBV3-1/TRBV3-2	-	CASSQSAGQGYEQYF	TGTGCCAGCAGCCAATCCGCGGGACAGGGATACGAGCAGTACTTC
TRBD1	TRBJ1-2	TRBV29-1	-	CSVYDREFTYGYTF	TGCAGCGTATATGACAGGGAATTTACCTATGGCTACACCTTC
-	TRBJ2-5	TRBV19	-	CASSHLGVETQYF	TGTGCCAGTAGTCATTTGGGGGTGGAGACCCAGTACTTC
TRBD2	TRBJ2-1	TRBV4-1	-	CASSQGPRGEFF	TGCGCCAGCAGCCAAGGCCCCCGGGGGGAGTTCTTC
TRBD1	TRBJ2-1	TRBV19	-	CASSWGQGVDEQFF	TGTGCCAGTAGCTGGGGACAGGGGGTAGATGAGCAGTTCTTC
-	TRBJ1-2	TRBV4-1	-	CASSQDITVYNYGYTF	TGCGCCAGCAGCCAAGATATCACAGTTTATAACTATGGCTACACCTTC
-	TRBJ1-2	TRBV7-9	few	CASSLAQGSLNYGYTF	TGTGCCAGCAGCTTAGCGCAGGGCTCCCTAAACTATGGCTACACCTTC
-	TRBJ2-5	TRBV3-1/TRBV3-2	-	CASSHQGGYQETQYF	TGTGCCAGCAGCCACCAAGGGGGGTACCAAGAGACCCAGTACTTC
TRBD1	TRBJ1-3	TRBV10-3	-	CAISQYGQGASGNTIYF	TGTGCCATCAGCCAATACGGACAGGGGGCATCTGGAAACACCATATATTTT
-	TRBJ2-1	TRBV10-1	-	CASSDNNEQFF	TGCGCCAGCAGCGATAACAATGAGCAGTTCTTC
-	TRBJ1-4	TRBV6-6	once	CASRKGMTNEKLFF	TGTGCCAGCAGGAAGGGTATGACTAATGAAAAACTGTTTTTT
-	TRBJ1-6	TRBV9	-	CASSGTRGDNSPLHF	TGTGCCAGCAGCGGGACTCGGGGGGATAATTCACCCCTCCACTTT
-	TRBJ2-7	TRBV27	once	CASRDDSYEQYF	TGTGCCAGCAGGGACGACTCCTACGAGCAGTACTTC
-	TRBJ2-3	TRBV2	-	CAPDCGETDTQYF	TGTGCCCCGGACTGTGGGGAAACAGATACGCAGTATTTT
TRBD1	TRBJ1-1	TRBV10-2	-	CASSGPGTGVTEAFF	TGCGCCAGCAGTGGTCCCGGGACAGGGGTGACTGAAGCTTTCTTT
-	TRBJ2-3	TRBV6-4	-	CASSTGDTQYF	TGTGCCAGCAGTACAGGGGATACGCAGTATTTT
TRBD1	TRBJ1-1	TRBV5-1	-	CASSTPHRGQSEAFF	TGCGCCAGCAGCACCCCTCACAGGGGGCAGTCTGAAGCTTTCTTT
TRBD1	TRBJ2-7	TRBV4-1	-	CASSHRTGVYEQYF	TGCGCCAGCAGCCATCGGACAGGGGTCTACGAGCAGTACTTC
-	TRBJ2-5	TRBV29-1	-	CSAWGWETQYF	TGCAGCGCTTGGGGATGGGAGACCCAGTACTTC
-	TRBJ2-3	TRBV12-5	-	CASGAGTTDTQYF	TGTGCTAGTGGCGCAGGAACCACAGATACGCAGTATTTT
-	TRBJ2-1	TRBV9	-	CASSVVSGGGFMNEQFF	TGTGCCAGCAGCGTAGTCTCGGGGGGCGGTTTCATGAATGAGCAGTTCTTC
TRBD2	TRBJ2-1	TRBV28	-	CASSSPLAGVMNEQFF	TGTGCCAGCAGTTCCCCACTAGCGGGGGTCATGAATGAGCAGTTCTTC
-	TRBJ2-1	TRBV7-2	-	CASSLDSSSYNEQFF	TGTGCCAGCAGCTTAGACTCCTCCTCCTACAATGAGCAGTTCTTC
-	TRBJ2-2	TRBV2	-	CASSVLNTGELFF	TGTGCCAGCAGCGTCCTGAACACCGGGGAGCTGTTTTTT
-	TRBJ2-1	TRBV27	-	CASTASGLAFYNEQFF	TGTGCCAGCACCGCCTCGGGGCTAGCGTTCTACAATGAGCAGTTCTTC
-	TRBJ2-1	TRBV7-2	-	CASSLAGGLNEQFF	TGTGCCAGCAGCTTAGCGGGGGGGCTCAATGAGCAGTTCTTC
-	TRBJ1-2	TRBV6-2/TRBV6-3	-	CASSSGTWNYGYTF	TGTGCCAGCAGTTCCGGAACATGGAACTATGGCTACACCTTC
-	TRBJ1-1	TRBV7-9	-	CASSLDVAWNTEAFF	TGTGCCAGCAGCTTAGATGTAGCATGGAACACTGAAGCTTTCTTT
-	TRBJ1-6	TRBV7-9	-	CASSPGEPSPLHF	TGTGCCAGCAGCCCAGGGGAGCCTTCACCCCTCCACTTT
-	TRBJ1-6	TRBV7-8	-	CASQETLISPLHF	TGTGCCAGCCAAGAGACATTGATTTCACCCCTCCACTTT
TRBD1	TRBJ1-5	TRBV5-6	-	CASSLGQGGQPQHF	TGTGCCAGCAGCTTAGGACAGGGAGGTCAGCCCCAGCATTTT